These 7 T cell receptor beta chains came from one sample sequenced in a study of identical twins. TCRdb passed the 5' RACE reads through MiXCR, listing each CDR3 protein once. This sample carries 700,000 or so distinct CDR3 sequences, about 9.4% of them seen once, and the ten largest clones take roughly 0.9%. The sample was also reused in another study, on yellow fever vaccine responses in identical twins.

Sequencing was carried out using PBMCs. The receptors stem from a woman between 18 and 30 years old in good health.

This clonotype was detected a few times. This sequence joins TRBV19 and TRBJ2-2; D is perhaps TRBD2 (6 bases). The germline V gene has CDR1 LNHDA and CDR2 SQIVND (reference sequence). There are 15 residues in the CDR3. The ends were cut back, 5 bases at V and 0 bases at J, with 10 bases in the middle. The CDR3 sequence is CASSGRPTNTGELFF. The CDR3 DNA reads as TGTGCCAGTAGTGGGAGGCCCACGAACACCGGGGAGCTGTTTTTT.

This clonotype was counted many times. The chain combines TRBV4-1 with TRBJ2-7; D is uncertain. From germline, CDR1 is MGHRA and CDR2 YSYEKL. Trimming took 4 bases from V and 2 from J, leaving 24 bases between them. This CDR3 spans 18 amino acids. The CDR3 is CASSPLRKQSSRAYEQYF. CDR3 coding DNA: TGCGCCAGCAGCCCCCTCAGGAAACAAAGCTCTCGTGCCTACGAGCAGTACTTC.

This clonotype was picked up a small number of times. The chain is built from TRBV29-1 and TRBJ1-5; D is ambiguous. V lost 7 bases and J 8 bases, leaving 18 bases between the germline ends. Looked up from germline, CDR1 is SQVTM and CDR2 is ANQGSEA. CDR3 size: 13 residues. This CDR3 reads CSASDYDGEPQHF. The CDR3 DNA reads TGCAGCGCTTCCGACTACGACGGGGAGCCCCAGCATTTT.

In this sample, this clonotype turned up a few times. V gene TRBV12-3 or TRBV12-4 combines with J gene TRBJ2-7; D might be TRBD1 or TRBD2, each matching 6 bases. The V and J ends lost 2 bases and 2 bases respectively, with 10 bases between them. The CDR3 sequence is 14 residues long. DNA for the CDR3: TGTGCCAGCAGTTTACGGGGGCCCACCTACGAGCAGTACTTC. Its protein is CASSLRGPTYEQYF.

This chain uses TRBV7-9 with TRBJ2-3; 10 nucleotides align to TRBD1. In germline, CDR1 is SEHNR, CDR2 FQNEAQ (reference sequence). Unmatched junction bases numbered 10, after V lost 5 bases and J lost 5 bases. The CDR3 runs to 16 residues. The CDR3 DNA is TGTGCCAGCAGCGTAACGGGACAGGGGTTAGGAGATACGCAGTATTTT. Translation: CASSVTGQGLGDTQYF.

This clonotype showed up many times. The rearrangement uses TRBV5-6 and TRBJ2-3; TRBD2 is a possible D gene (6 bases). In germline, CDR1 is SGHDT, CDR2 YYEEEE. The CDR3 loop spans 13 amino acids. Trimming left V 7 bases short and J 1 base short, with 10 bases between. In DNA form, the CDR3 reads TGTGCCAGCGGAAAGCGGGGCACAGATACGCAGTATTTT. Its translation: CASGKRGTDTQYF.

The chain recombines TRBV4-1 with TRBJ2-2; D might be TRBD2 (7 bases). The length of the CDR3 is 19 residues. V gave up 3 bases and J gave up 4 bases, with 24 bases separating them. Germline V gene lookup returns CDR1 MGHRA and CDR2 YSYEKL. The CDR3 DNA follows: TGCGCCAGCAGCCATCCGCGGACGGGGGCGGGAGAGGGCACCGGGGAGCTGTTTTTT. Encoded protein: CASSHPRTGAGEGTGELFF.